The rows below give T cell receptor beta chains drawn from one sample of a study of blood T cell repertoires in COVID-19. Clones were read by immunoSEQ multiplex PCR, and TCRdb kept only the in-frame ones, dropping some. This sample yields some 250,000 clones, of which just under 85% are seen a single time; roughly a tenth belongs to the top ten. Sequenced input: peripheral blood. The receptors shown here come from a woman of 80 years or more with acute or convalescent COVID-19. Both conserved end residues are part of each CDR3. Fields, in order: V gene, J gene, D gene, CDR3 protein. The D gene is left open where the match is weak.

>TRBV19|TRBJ1-5|-
CASQRQAELAQHF
>TRBV7-2|TRBJ1-1|TRBD1
CASSPTLGQGSEAFF
>TRBV19|TRBJ1-6|-
CASSTTVNSPLHF
>TRBV10-3|TRBJ2-5|-
CAISESTGEETQYF
>TRBV6-6|TRBJ1-3|TRBD1
CASSPPGQGIFGNTIYF
>TRBV10-2|TRBJ1-2|-
CASSEREIYGYTF
>TRBV5-1|TRBJ1-3|-
CASSLAGGSGNTIYF
>TRBV7-6|TRBJ1-4|-
CASSSLGGRTNEKLFF
>TRBV7-2|TRBJ1-4|TRBD1
CASSLTGLAEKLFF
>TRBV20-1|TRBJ2-3|TRBD2
CSASASGALSTDTQYF
>TRBV12-3/TRBV12-4|TRBJ2-7|TRBD2
CASGEGPGYEQYF
>TRBV6-5|TRBJ1-5|-
CASSYSGGLEQPQHF
>TRBV18|TRBJ1-5|TRBD1
CASSPGTGGGNQPQHF
>TRBV19|TRBJ2-2|TRBD1
CASNTGVPGELFF
>TRBV7-8|TRBJ2-1|-
CASSLAAGRSYNEQFF
>TRBV28|TRBJ1-1|-
CASSLFGRMNTEAFF
>TRBV18|TRBJ2-7|TRBD1
CASSRGQGRTYEQYF
>TRBV14|TRBJ2-1|TRBD2
CASSRAGPYNEQFF
>TRBV7-2|TRBJ2-4|-
CASSFRPSSDKNIQYF
>TRBV7-8|TRBJ2-2|TRBD2
CASSLTSGNTGELFF
>TRBV29-1|TRBJ1-6|TRBD1
CSVATGLNNSPLHF
>TRBV12-3/TRBV12-4|TRBJ2-7|-
CASSLSTGTQQYF
>TRBV30|TRBJ1-1|-
CAEGRGPEAFF
>TRBV5-6|TRBJ1-6|-
CASSGIDRDNSPLHF
>TRBV2|TRBJ1-5|-
CASSSGINQPQHF
>TRBV9|TRBJ2-3|TRBD2
CASSLGTSGAVDTQYF
>TRBV7-8|TRBJ2-7|-
CASSLGGGPYEQYF
>TRBV10-3|TRBJ1-6|-
CATGVQGNSPLHF
>TRBV11-2|TRBJ2-5|TRBD2
CASSRTGTSGGAKETQYF
>TRBV9|TRBJ2-7|-
CASSEGPLGGTYEQYF
>TRBV5-1|TRBJ1-6|-
CASSLGGVDSPLHF
>TRBV15|TRBJ1-5|-
CATSRDVQQPQHF
>TRBV13|TRBJ2-5|-
CATRGQGSGETQYF
>TRBV5-5|TRBJ2-2|-
CASSLVLAGELFF
>TRBV6-5|TRBJ2-7|TRBD1
CASRSGQGWYEQYF
>TRBV21-1|TRBJ1-2|-
CASSKACQGLTYGYTF
>TRBV7-2|TRBJ1-2|TRBD1
CASSLVQGANYGYTF
>TRBV14|TRBJ2-1|-
CASSQGRDTYNEQFF
>TRBV6-5|TRBJ1-6|TRBD1
CASRTGGDNSPLHF
>TRBV19|TRBJ1-2|TRBD1
CASRGQGNNYGYTF
>TRBV5-4|TRBJ1-2|-
CASSLGGQPNYGYTF
>TRBV9|TRBJ2-1|TRBD2
CASSKTSGGTYNEQFF
>TRBV2|TRBJ1-6|-
CASSEDAGTLHF
>TRBV28|TRBJ2-2|-
CASTAGVGELFF
>TRBV28|TRBJ1-5|TRBD1
CASSLRRTGVSFNQPQHF
>TRBV19|TRBJ1-3|TRBD1
CASSPGTAERSGNTIYF
>TRBV5-1|TRBJ1-3|-
CASSLDAGPGNTIYF
>TRBV12-3/TRBV12-4|TRBJ1-1|-
CASSLGQNTEAFF
>TRBV15|TRBJ1-2|-
CATSSDSPNYGYTF
>TRBV30|TRBJ2-3|TRBD2
CAWLAGATDTQYF
>TRBV7-2|TRBJ1-6|-
CASSLRGSSSYNSPLHF
>TRBV7-3|TRBJ2-1|-
CASSLNGPGINEQFF
>TRBV7-9|TRBJ2-7|-
CASSPNAANSYEQYF
>TRBV3-1/TRBV3-2|TRBJ1-1|TRBD1
CASSPQGTLNTEAFF
>TRBV5-1|TRBJ2-7|TRBD2
CASQIGGGGVSYEQYF
>TRBV3-1/TRBV3-2|TRBJ1-3|-
CASSWGGRGNTIYF
>TRBV7-2|TRBJ2-7|-
CASSLAVRGTYEQYF
>TRBV11-3|TRBJ2-1|TRBD1
CASSPRQGGYNEQFF
>TRBV20-1|TRBJ1-2|TRBD1
CSNTGAYGYTF
>TRBV6-1|TRBJ1-2|-
CASSDRPYYGYTF